This T cell receptor (beta chain) was sequenced for a study of identical twins. Notes on the study in general: Without tracking the same donors, conclusions rested on cross-sectional statistical analysis.

A universal primer binding site was introduced by template switching. The final cDNA contained unique molecular identifiers. TCRdb fed the 5' RACE reads into MiXCR, producing one record per CDR3 protein. This repertoire shows around 230,000 distinct CDR3 sequences, 5.5% to 7.5% found once; its top ten account for more than 14%. Note on this clonotype: Its specificity is unknown.

The trim removed 6 bases at V and 8 bases at J, leaving 0 bases unmatched. Germline V gives CDR1 MNHEY, CDR2 SVGAGI. This CDR3 is 11 amino acids long. This same sample was also taken into another study, of T cells expressing NK-cell markers.

The TCR originated in a woman under 30 in good health. Specimen: CD8+ T cells sorted from blood. The rearrangement uses TRBV6-5 and TRBJ1-4; TRBD1 aligns across 7 bases. CDR3 in amino acids: CASRTGEKLFF. The CDR3 DNA is TGTGCCAGCAGGACAGGGGAAAAACTGTTTTTT.